This TCR beta chain was sequenced for a study of PD-L1 blockade in urothelial cancer. Background on the study: Patients with male sex and bladder-origin urothelial cancer accounted for about 85% of the roughly 29 enrolled.

Patients were living with locally advanced or metastatic urothelial carcinoma. The CDR3 runs to 16 residues. The junction had 10 bases not matched to a gene; V was cut back by 9 bases and J by 3 bases. Germline V lookup: CDR1 MNHNY, CDR2 SVGAGI (reference sequence). TCRdb's table, derived via immunoSEQ multiplex PCR, lists solely in-frame clones and lacks some. Among under 40,000 clones listed, approximately 80% were seen once. This rearrangement joins TRBV6-6 to TRBJ1-4; TRBD1 matches 10 bases. The sequencing used PBMCs, collected around atezolizumab (anti-PD-L1) treatment. This TCR came from a man aged 65 to 85 with urothelial cancer. For the CDR3, the DNA is TGTGCCAGTACCCCGGGGACAGGGGTCCCTAATGAAAAACTGTTTTTT. It codes for CASTPGTGVPNEKLFF.